A single sample is the source of the 15 T cell receptor beta chains below, sequenced in a study of T cell responses to AZD1222 COVID-19 vaccine (dated by TCRdb to about 2021). Library method: the immunoSEQ multiplex PCR assay. The table was pulled from immuneACCESS by TCRdb, which kept in-frame rearrangements only. Such tables lose some clones; where checked, under half of the loss comes from unresolved V genes, and the rest has no known cause. This sample comprises about 150,000 clones, approximately 91% of them detected only once. Roughly 3.8% of the sample lies in the top ten. The time point label of this sample denotes: about 28 days (+/-7) after the second vaccine dose. Material: peripheral blood, obtained 28 days after the second AZD1222 dose. The source is an adult who received the AZD1222 COVID-19 vaccine.

This chain joins TRBV11-3 and TRBJ2-7, with D possibly matching TRBD1 (6 bases). Per germline, CDR1 SGHNT and CDR2 YENEEA. The CDR3 is 13 amino acids. V gave up 4 bases and J gave up 4 bases, with 11 bases separating them. CDR3 coding DNA: TGTGCCAGCAGCTCGACAGGTTCTTACGAGCAGTACTTC. It specifies CASSSTGSYEQYF.

The V and J genes are TRBV5-1 and TRBJ1-1; 10 bases are a match to TRBD1. Germline lookup yields CDR1 SGHRS and CDR2 YFSETQ. Trimming at V came to 5 bases and at J to 5 bases, leaving 3 bases not matched to a gene. The CDR3 has 13 amino acids. DNA of the CDR3: TGCGCCAGCAGGACAGGGGGCGGAACTGAAGCTTTCTTT. Encoded protein: CASRTGGGTEAFF.

The chain recombines TRBV19 with TRBJ1-1; a possible D gene is TRBD1 (6 bases). V was pared by 5 bases and J by 11 bases, with 15 bases between. This CDR3 is built from 12 residues. Germline CDR1 reads LNHDA; CDR2 reads SQIVND (reference sequence). This CDR3 is CASSPRGGLAFF. The CDR3 DNA follows: TGTGCCAGTAGTCCCAGGGGAGGGCTGGCTTTCTTT.

This clone was observed once. This sequence joins TRBV19 and TRBJ2-1; no clear D gene. The CDR3 sequence is 14 residues long. Trimming shortened V by 3 bases and J by 9 bases, and 15 bases separated the two germline ends. Germline V lookup: CDR1 LNHDA, CDR2 SQIVND (reference sequence). The CDR3 sequence is CASSMDRPRPEQFF. The CDR3 nucleotides read TGTGCCAGTAGTATGGACCGCCCGCGACCTGAGCAGTTCTTC.

The rearrangement uses TRBV18 and TRBJ2-7; D gene ambiguous. The ends were cut back, 3 bases at V and 3 bases at J, with 12 bases in the middle. The CDR3 runs to 14 residues. Germline loops: CDR1 KGHSH, CDR2 LQKENI. The CDR3 loop is CASSPGPSGYEQYF. The CDR3 nucleotides are TGTGCCAGCTCACCCGGGCCTTCAGGCTACGAGCAGTACTTC.

This chain connects TRBV6-2 or TRBV6-3 to TRBJ2-7; 8 nucleotides match TRBD1. Germline values: CDR1 MNHEY, CDR2 SVGEGT. The length of the CDR3 is 19 residues. V was pared by 0 bases and J by 2 bases, with 15 bases of the junction left unmatched. DNA for the CDR3: TGTGCCAGCAGTTACTCCCGGACAAGGACGACAGGGGATGCCTACGAGCAGTACTTC. Its protein is CASSYSRTRTTGDAYEQYF.

V gene TRBV9 combines with J gene TRBJ1-2; D might be TRBD1 (5 bases). CDR3 size: 14 residues. Per the germline V gene, CDR1 is SGDLS and CDR2 is YYNGEE. V was trimmed by 0 bases and J by 7 bases, leaving 13 bases between them. CDR3 region: CASSVGLRAGGYTF. The CDR3 nucleotides are TGTGCCAGCAGCGTAGGCCTCAGGGCTGGTGGCTACACCTTC.

The chain recombines TRBV4-2 with TRBJ1-4; D not certain. Germline lookup yields CDR1 LGHNA and CDR2 YNFKEQ. Trimming pared 1 base from V and 5 bases from J, leaving 11 bases between. The CDR3 consists of 15 residues. The CDR3 DNA reads as TGTGCCAGCAGCCAAGCCGGTTCGCGGAATGAAAAACTGTTTTTT. Translation: CASSQAGSRNEKLFF.

The chain joins TRBV9 to TRBJ1-6, with D hard to call. Germline CDR1 is SGDLS and CDR2 is YYNGEE. The CDR3 contains 14 residues. Trimming left V 1 base short and J 0 bases short, with 2 bases between. The CDR3 DNA follows: TGTGCCAGCAGCGTAAGCTCCTATAATTCACCCCTCCACTTT. Translated: CASSVSSYNSPLHF. The whole variable domain, filled in from reference TRBV9 and TRBJ1-6, reads DSGVTQTPKHLITATGQRVTLRCSPRSGDLSVYWYQQSLDQGLQFLIQYYNGEERAKGNILERFSAQQFPDLHSELNLSSLELGDSALYFCASSVSSYNSPLHFGNGTRLTVT.

V is TRBV19 and J is TRBJ1-6; D remains unclear. In germline, CDR1 is LNHDA, CDR2 SQIVND (reference sequence). The CDR3 consists of 16 residues. Trimming cost V 7 bases and J 0 bases, with 13 bases left between them. The CDR3 here is CASTTFEASYNSPLHF. The CDR3 nucleotides read TGTGCCAGTACCACCTTTGAAGCCTCCTATAATTCACCCCTCCACTTT. The entire variable domain, with the rest obtained from reference TRBV19 and TRBJ1-6, is as follows: DGGITQSPKYLFRKEGQNVTLSCEQNLNHDAMYWYRQDPGQGLRLIYYSQIVNDFQKGDIAEGYSVSREKKESFPLTVTSAQKNPTAFYLCASTTFEASYNSPLHFGNGTRLTVT.

The rearrangement joins TRBV29-1 to TRBJ2-1; tentatively, D is TRBD1 or TRBD2 (5 bases each). Germline V gene lookup returns CDR1 SQVTM and CDR2 ANQGSEA. The CDR3 contains 17 residues. Trimming took off 1 base at V and 3 bases at J, with 19 bases between the two ends. In DNA form, the CDR3 reads TGCAGCGTTGAAGTTTGGTTGGGACCGCTGATCTACAATGAGCAGTTCTTC. It yields the protein CSVEVWLGPLIYNEQFF.

The rearrangement joins TRBV5-1 to TRBJ2-1; 9 nucleotides agree with TRBD2. The CDR3 has 16 amino acids. CDR1 and CDR2 from the germline V gene are SGHRS and YFSETQ. The V segment lost 3 bases and the J segment 4 bases; nucleotides outside the gene matches: 8. The CDR3 region is CASSSLAGANYNEQFF. In DNA, the CDR3 is TGCGCCAGCAGCTCCTTAGCGGGGGCGAATTACAATGAGCAGTTCTTC.

This clone has only one observation. The chain employs TRBV2 and TRBJ2-1, with D unresolved. This CDR3 contains 14 residues. Germline V gene data show CDR1 as SNHLY and CDR2 as FYNNEI. V lost 4 bases to trimming and J lost 0 bases, with 7 bases between them. The CDR3 here is CASSVSVSYNEQFF. In DNA, the CDR3 is TGTGCCAGCAGTGTGAGCGTCTCCTACAATGAGCAGTTCTTC.

The rearrangement links TRBV6-5 to TRBJ1-1; TRBD1 might be the D (6 bases). Germline CDR1 reads MNHEY; CDR2 reads SVGAGI. This CDR3 is 13 amino acids long. V shed 5 bases and J shed 1 base, with 8 bases lying between them. The CDR3 spells CASSQGKNTEAFF. The CDR3, as DNA: TGTGCCAGCAGTCAGGGGAAGAACACTGAAGCTTTCTTT.

The CDR3: CASSPRALPYEQYF. The CDR3 DNA sequence: TGTGCCAGTAGTCCACGGGCCCTCCCCTACGAGCAGTACTTC. This chain links TRBV19 with TRBJ2-7; D gene ambiguous. V was cut by 5 bases and J by 2 bases, with 13 bases left in between. This CDR3 is 14 amino acids long. Germline V gives CDR1 LNHDA, CDR2 SQIVND (reference sequence).